The T cell receptor (beta chain) described here comes from a study of identical twins' blood T cells. Per the authors' pipeline: Each library had roughly 2.2 to 4 million CDR3 reads and about 95,000 to nearly 550,000 clonotypes. TCRdb processed the 5' RACE reads anew with MiXCR; each CDR3 protein has one entry. V and J calls and clone size were set by TCRdb, not the authors. The table records about 370,000 distinct CDR3 sequences, under 30% of them present only once. CDR1 is LGHNT, CDR2 FRNRAP, per germline. The CDR3 is 15 residues long. This clonotype has just one count. As yet, its antigen is unknown. At one end the junction does not follow the germline gene, possibly because of a read error. Overall study findings and caveats: V gene usage reportedly matched far better within twin pairs than unrelated donors.

The sequencing sample was made of PBMCs. The chain links TRBV12-5 to TRBJ2-3; 13 bases align to TRBD2. This sequence originates from a woman between 18 and 55 years old in good health. The CDR3 here is CTSGGTSGATDTQYF. The CDR3 nucleotides read TGTACTAGTGGTGGGACTAGCGGGGCCACAGATACGCAGTATTTT.